This T cell receptor (beta chain) was identified in a study of yellow fever vaccine responses in identical twins (dated by TCRdb to 2016 to 2018). At the level of the whole study: The study precisely tracked vaccine-responding T cell clones in identical twins.

The library was prepared using RT-PCR. For sequencing, an Illumina HiSeq 2500 was employed. In TCRdb, the public reads were trimmed at Q25 with fastp and aligned with MiXCR, with productive beta chains retained. When rows share a CDR3 protein, they turn into one entry using the most common DNA and genes. The sample table shows 2,400 or so distinct CDR3 sequences, and 70% to 85% are seen once. The ten largest clonotypes hold 9.5% to 13% of the sample. This clonotype was seen more than once but under ten times. Its antigen is not yet known. Within one base of it there is no much larger clone, and no base qualities were kept. On the study overall, not on this receptor specifically: According to the authors, in identical twins the way T cells responded to vaccination appeared partly convergent and partly personalized.

The germline V gene supplies CDR1 MNHEY and CDR2 SVGAGI. The trim is 2 bases for V and 2 bases for J, with a gap of 6 bases between the germline ends. Spanning cysteine to phenylalanine, the CDR3 consists of 13 amino acids. Kept here is only the CDR3 DNA, which spans 39 bases and is read in frame from base 1. This sequence was found in a female donor who received the yellow fever vaccine. The source material was T cells from blood (PBMCs), unsorted or a sorted subset (not recorded which), sampled before or after yellow fever vaccination (not recorded which). This receptor chain uses TRBV6-5 and TRBJ1-2, with the D gene too uncertain to name. The nucleotides are TGTGCCAGCAGTTACGACTTCAACTATGGCTACACCTTC. It is translated as CASSYDFNYGYTF.